This TCR beta chain was sequenced in a study of T cell repertoires in cytomegalovirus infection. Study details: Use of recently identified HLA-C-restricted and well-studied HLA-B-restricted CMV epitopes was part of the study. Public TCR beta signatures indicated both CMV infection and matching HLA type.

TCRdb ran MiXCR on the reads and lists one entry per CDR3 protein. The profile shows some 920,000 distinct CDR3 sequences, approximately 31% of them singletons. To note about this clonotype: Its antigen remains unidentified.

The CDR3 spans 14 residues. CDR1 is MNHEY, CDR2 SMNVEV, per germline (reference sequence). Trimming took off 7 bases at V and 8 bases at J, with 18 bases between the two ends. The study, taken as a whole, reports: Accumulated public TCR beta family frequency recognized individuals carrying CMV together with the relevant HLA. HLA-C-restricted CMV-specific TCR beta clonotypes were dominant in the ex vivo response.

The receptor was isolated from a human donor in good health (CMV status not recorded). Some clones in this sample may be carry-over from other donors' samples. The source material was cultured CD8+ T cells from PBMCs, sampled from culture after CMV antigen stimulation. V usage is TRBV27 and J usage is TRBJ2-4; D is possibly TRBD2 (7 bases). The CDR3: CASKRRGGADIQYF. CDR3 nucleotide sequence: TGTGCCAGCAAGAGGCGAGGGGGGGCGGACATTCAGTACTTC.